Following are 9 T cell receptor beta chains from one sample sequenced in a study of CD8+ T cells in alopecia areata. TCR sequencing used cDNA made by reverse transcription of extracted RNA. Profiling relied on immunoSEQ multiplex PCR, and the TCRdb table lists in-frame clones only, not all of them. The repertoire consists of around 100,000 clones, none detected only once. The sample comprised lesional skin. All receptors come from a C3H/HeJ mouse with alopecia areata. This strain has MHC haplotype H2-k.

A remark on this clone: Gene names denote mouse genes. The read comes to an end 4 residues before the CDR3 does, leaving the germline J gene to fill in the end. V and J are TRBV1 and TRBJ2-1; D gene unclear. Per the germline V gene, CDR1 is NSQYPW and CDR2 is LRSPGD (reference sequence). The V end lost 0 bases, the J end lost 3 bases, and 6 bases lay between the germline ends. CDR3 length: 14 amino acids. CDR3 DNA (partial): TGCACCTGCAGTGCAGAGATGGGCTATGCT. This sequence encodes CTCSAEMGYA. The complete CDR3 protein is CTCSAEMGYAEQFF.

In this sample, this clone turned up a few times. Gene names are mouse gene names. The read ends 4 residues early relative to the CDR3; the germline J gene fills the gap. The chain employs TRBV1 and TRBJ2-2; D possibly uses TRBD1 or TRBD2 (5 bases each). V shed 1 base and J shed 6 bases, with 9 bases lying between them. The CDR3 runs 14 residues. Germline V gene data show CDR1 as NSQYPW and CDR2 as LRSPGD (reference sequence). The CDR3 bases that were read are TGCACCTGCAGTGCAGGGGGCAGGGCCGGG. Residues: CTCSAGGRAG. In full, the CDR3 reads CTCSAGGRAGQLYF.

In this sample, this clone turned up a few times. Gene names are the mouse ones. The read terminates 4 residues ahead of where the CDR3 ends, so the germline J gene completes it. The J gene is TRBJ2-1, the V gene TRBV19; 11 positions match TRBD2. CDR3 length: 15 residues. Germline V lookup: CDR1 FNHDT, CDR2 SITEND (reference sequence). CDR3 DNA, as far as it was read: TGTGCCAGCAGCCCTACTGGGGGGGCGCGCGCT. Amino acid sequence: CASSPTGGARA. The whole CDR3 protein is CASSPTGGARAEQFF.

This clone was recorded a few times. Gene names are mouse gene names. Read coverage stops 4 residues before the CDR3 terminus; the germline J gene supplies the remainder. The chain uses TRBV1 and TRBJ1-4; D gene uncertain. The CDR3 runs to 13 residues. CDR1 is NSQYPW and CDR2 is LRSPGD in the germline V gene (reference sequence). V lost 6 bases to trimming and J lost 5 bases, with 10 bases between them. CDR3 DNA, as far as it was read: TGCACCTGCAGACGACAAAAAAACGAA. Residues: CTCRRQKNE. The CDR3, in full, reads CTCRRQKNERLFF.

The table lists this clone with a few counts. Gene names are mouse gene names. The read finishes 4 residues shy of the CDR3 end, and the germline J gene is used to complete it. The gene calls are TRBV14 and TRBJ1-1; D might be TRBD1 (6 bases). The germline V and J ends were trimmed by 3 bases and 4 bases, with 10 bases remaining between them. CDR3 size: 13 residues. Per germline, CDR1 SGHDT and CDR2 FRDEAV. The sequenced part of the CDR3 DNA is TGTGCCAGCAGTTCAGGGGAGGGCACA. As protein: CASSSGEGT. The full CDR3 reads CASSSGEGTEVFF.

Note on this clone: Gene names and germline refer to mouse. The read finishes 4 residues shy of the CDR3 end, and the germline J gene is used to complete it. The rearrangement uses TRBV19 and TRBJ2-4, with D uncertain. Trimming took 2 bases from V and 0 from J, leaving 13 bases between them. This CDR3 is built from 16 residues. Germline-derived CDR1 and CDR2 are FNHDT and SITEND (reference sequence). The CDR3 bases that were read are TGTGCCAGCAGTATGGCCCAACAGCTTAGTCAAAAC. Residues: CASSMAQQLSQN. The whole CDR3 sequence reads CASSMAQQLSQNTLYF.

On this clone itself: Mouse gene names and germline throughout. Incomplete CDR3 DNA: TGTGCTAGCAGTGGCCGGGACAGCTCCTAT. Its translation is CASSGRDSSY. The CDR3 reads in full as CASSGRDSSYEQYF. This sequence joins TRBV17 and TRBJ2-7; 7 bases are shared with TRBD1. Sequencing ends 4 residues short of the CDR3 end; the germline J gene provides the rest. Germline V lookup: CDR1 MNHDT, CDR2 YYDKIL. CDR3 length: 14 residues. V shed 5 bases, J shed 0 bases, and the junction held 4 bases outside the gene matches.

This clone has only a few counts. TCRdb's protein and the translated DNA diverge at residue 12; the protein reported here is the translation of the DNA. Gene names denote mouse genes. The CDR3 end lies 3 residues beyond the end of the read and is filled in from the germline J gene. The chain couples TRBV1 to TRBJ1-6, with D maybe TRBD1 (6 bases). TRBJ1-6 qualifies as an ORF whose function is uncertain. The length of the CDR3 is 15 residues. Trimming removed 0 bases from V and 7 bases from J, with 10 bases in between. Germline V gives CDR1 NSQYPW, CDR2 LRSPGD (reference sequence). CDR3 residues: CTCSADFQGNSPLYF. The covered CDR3 bases are TGCACCTGCAGTGCAGATTTCCAGGGGAATTCGCCC.

This clone was detected ten times or more. The genes and germline here are from mouse. The CDR3 end falls 4 residues outside the read, so it is completed with the germline J gene. The chain combines TRBV13-3 with TRBJ2-7; the D gene is possibly TRBD1 (6 bases). CDR1 and CDR2 from the germline V gene are NNHDY and SYVADS. V dropped 5 bases and J dropped 0 bases, with 9 bases sitting between them. The CDR3 has 13 residues. CDR3 DNA (partial): TGTGCCAGCAGAGACAGGCGCTCCTAT. It translates to CASRDRRSY. The CDR3 in its entirety is CASRDRRSYEQYF.